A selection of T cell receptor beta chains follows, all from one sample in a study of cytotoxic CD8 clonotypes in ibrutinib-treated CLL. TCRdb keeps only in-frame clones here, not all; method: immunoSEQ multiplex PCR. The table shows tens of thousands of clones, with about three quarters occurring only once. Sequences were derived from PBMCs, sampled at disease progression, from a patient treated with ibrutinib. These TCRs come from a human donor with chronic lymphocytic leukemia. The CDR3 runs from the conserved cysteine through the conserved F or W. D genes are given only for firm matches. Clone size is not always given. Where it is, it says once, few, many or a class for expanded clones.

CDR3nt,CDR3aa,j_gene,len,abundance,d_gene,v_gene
TGTGCCAGCTCAATAGGACGGGGGCTCTACAATGAGCAGTTCTTC,CASSIGRGLYNEQFF,TRBJ2-1,15,-,-,TRBV18
TGTGCCAGCACTACGACAGTATTGCGCTTCTATGGCTACACCTTC,CASTTTVLRFYGYTF,TRBJ1-2,15,once,-,TRBV28
TGTGCCAGCAGTTATGTGGGCACTGAAGCTTTCTTT,CASSYVGTEAFF,TRBJ1-1,12,-,-,TRBV6-1
TGTGCCAGCAGCCTCTTTGCGTTAGGCACTGAAGCTTTCTTT,CASSLFALGTEAFF,TRBJ1-1,14,few,-,TRBV5-4
TGTGCCAGCAGCCTGAGCTCCTACAATGAGCAGTTCTTC,CASSLSSYNEQFF,TRBJ2-1,13,-,-,TRBV7-9
TGTGCCAGTACCATAGAGGGGTGGAAGACTGAAGCTTTCTTT,CASTIEGWKTEAFF,TRBJ1-1,14,-,-,TRBV19
TGTGCCAGCAGCGTAGCTACAGGGGTACACTATGGCTACACCTTC,CASSVATGVHYGYTF,TRBJ1-2,15,few,TRBD1,TRBV9
TGTGCCAGCAGCTTCATGTCTCTCAGCACAGATACGCAGTATTTT,CASSFMSLSTDTQYF,TRBJ2-3,15,-,-,TRBV5-4
TGTGCCAGCAGTGAAGCGAGGACTAGTCCACGGCAGTTCTTC,CASSEARTSPRQFF,TRBJ2-1,14,-,TRBD2,TRBV6-1
TGTGCCAGCAGTCCGGAGACCGCCCGTTTCTATGGCTACACCTTC,CASSPETARFYGYTF,TRBJ1-2,15,-,-,TRBV2
TGTGCCAGCAGCTCGGGACAGGTGAACACTGAAGCTTTCTTT,CASSSGQVNTEAFF,TRBJ1-1,14,-,TRBD1,TRBV5-4
TGCGCCAGCAGCTTATTACCGACAGGGGCAACGACTGAAGCTTTCTTT,CASSLLPTGATTEAFF,TRBJ1-1,16,-,TRBD1,TRBV5-1
TGTGCCAGCAGCTTGTGGGGGGGCAGCTCCTACAATGAGCAGTTCTTC,CASSLWGGSSYNEQFF,TRBJ2-1,16,-,-,TRBV5-6
TGTGCCAGCAGCTTGGACGGGAACTATGGCTACACCTTC,CASSLDGNYGYTF,TRBJ1-2,13,-,-,TRBV5-4
TGTGCCAGCAGTTTGACAGTCAATCAGCCCCAGCATTTT,CASSLTVNQPQHF,TRBJ1-5,13,-,-,TRBV6-5
TGTGCCAGCAGCTTAGAAGAGGGGGGCTACGAGCAGTACTTC,CASSLEEGGYEQYF,TRBJ2-7,14,few,-,TRBV7-6
TGTGCCAGCACAGACGGAGGATGGAATACGCAGTATTTT,CASTDGGWNTQYF,TRBJ2-3,13,few,-,TRBV27
TGTGCCACCAGCAGAGGCGGTAACCAACTTAACTATGGCTACACCTTC,CATSRGGNQLNYGYTF,TRBJ1-2,16,-,-,TRBV15
TGTGCCACCGCTGGGGGCGAGAGGGGCACAGATACGCAGTATTTT,CATAGGERGTDTQYF,TRBJ2-3,15,few,-,TRBV6-1
TGTGCCAGCAGCTTGACTTGGACAGGGGGAGTCAATAATTCACCCCTCCACTTT,CASSLTWTGGVNNSPLHF,TRBJ1-6,18,-,TRBD1,TRBV5-4
TGTGCCAGCCCATGTGGCGGGAGGGTTCAGTTCTTC,CASPCGGRVQFF,TRBJ2-1,12,-,TRBD2,TRBV6-5
TGTGCCAGCAGCCGGGGGACTACTAGCACAGATACGCAGTATTTT,CASSRGTTSTDTQYF,TRBJ2-3,15,-,TRBD2,TRBV9
TGTGCCAGCAGCCAGGGGAGTGGCACTGAAGCTTTCTTT,CASSQGSGTEAFF,TRBJ1-1,13,few,-,TRBV16
TGTGCCAGCAGGCCACGGAGCTCCTACGAGCAGTACTTC,CASRPRSSYEQYF,TRBJ2-7,13,-,-,TRBV27
TGCAGCGTTGAGGCCGGGATGTTGGCCAATGAGCAGTTCTTC,CSVEAGMLANEQFF,TRBJ2-1,14,-,-,TRBV29-1
TGTGCCAGCAGTTTTTACCTGGGACAGATCACTGAAGCTTTCTTT,CASSFYLGQITEAFF,TRBJ1-1,15,-,TRBD1,TRBV28
TGTGCCAGCAGTTTAGTCTCTGGGAACTCCTACGAGCAGTACTTC,CASSLVSGNSYEQYF,TRBJ2-7,15,-,-,TRBV5-6
TGTGCCAGCAGCCTAGAATCAAACTCTAACTATGGCTACACCTTC,CASSLESNSNYGYTF,TRBJ1-2,15,-,-,TRBV9
TGTGCCAGCAGTCGCGGACAGGAGAGTTATGGCTACACCTTC,CASSRGQESYGYTF,TRBJ1-2,14,-,TRBD1,TRBV6-5
TGTGCCAGCAGCTCTTCGGGGGGCTTGGAGACCCAGTACTTC,CASSSSGGLETQYF,TRBJ2-5,14,-,-,TRBV5-4
TGTGCCAGCAGCCAAGGCAGGACCAAAAACATTCAGTACTTC,CASSQGRTKNIQYF,TRBJ2-4,14,-,-,TRBV4-2
TGTGCCACCCAGGGATCGTATCCTGAAGCTTTCTTT,CATQGSYPEAFF,TRBJ1-1,12,-,-,TRBV6-5
TGTGCCAGCAGCGTAGGGCAGTTCAATGAGCAGTTCTTC,CASSVGQFNEQFF,TRBJ2-1,13,-,-,TRBV9
TGTGCCAGCAGCTTGAGGGACGGTGAAAAACTGTTTTTT,CASSLRDGEKLFF,TRBJ1-4,13,once,-,TRBV5-4
TGCGCCAGCAGCTCCGGGACTGGGACAGATACGCAGTATTTT,CASSSGTGTDTQYF,TRBJ2-3,14,-,-,TRBV5-1
TGTGCCAGCAGCCCAGGACAACCCAACGGAGGTACGCAGTATTTT,CASSPGQPNGGTQYF,TRBJ2-3,15,-,-,TRBV5-4
TGCGCCAGCAGCCAAGACCCACTGAGTGAAGCTTTCTTT,CASSQDPLSEAFF,TRBJ1-1,13,few,-,TRBV4-1
TGTGCCAGCAGTTACGATCCTATGGGCAAAGGGGCTGGCTACACCTTC,CASSYDPMGKGAGYTF,TRBJ1-2,16,-,-,TRBV6-5
TGTGCCAGTAGTATCAGGTCGAATGAGCAGTTCTTC,CASSIRSNEQFF,TRBJ2-1,12,-,-,TRBV19
TGTGCCAGCAGCTTGGGACTAGCGGGGGGACCGACCCGCACAGATACGCAGTATTTT,CASSLGLAGGPTRTDTQYF,TRBJ2-3,19,-,TRBD2,TRBV4-2
TGTGCCTGGAGTAACGGGCCCGTTAATTCACCCCTCCACTTT,CAWSNGPVNSPLHF,TRBJ1-6,14,few,-,TRBV30
TGTGCCAGTAGTATCGGAGACTTTCCACCGCAGTATTTT,CASSIGDFPPQYF,TRBJ2-3,13,few,-,TRBV19
TGCGCCAGCAGTCACCCAGGAAACACTGAAGCTTTCTTT,CASSHPGNTEAFF,TRBJ1-1,13,-,-,TRBV4-1
TGTGCCAGCAGCGTAGGGAAGTACAATGAGCAGTTCTTC,CASSVGKYNEQFF,TRBJ2-1,13,-,-,TRBV9
TGTGCCAGCAGTTTATCGGGGGACGGCCTCTTGGAGCAGTACTTC,CASSLSGDGLLEQYF,TRBJ2-7,15,medium-sized,-,TRBV27
TGTGCCAGGACAAAGGGCCCTCCCCCCTACAATGAGCAGTTCTTC,CARTKGPPPYNEQFF,TRBJ2-1,15,-,-,TRBV6-4
TGTGCCACCCAGGACAGGGCAGATTATTATCAGCCCCAGCATTTT,CATQDRADYYQPQHF,TRBJ1-5,15,few,TRBD1,TRBV19
TGCGCCAGCAGCCCAATCGTACGGGGGCAGGCGGGCGAGCAGTACTTC,CASSPIVRGQAGEQYF,TRBJ2-7,16,-,-,TRBV5-1
TGTGCCAGCAGCTTGATGCAGGGACCACACCACGAGCAGTACTTC,CASSLMQGPHHEQYF,TRBJ2-7,15,once,-,TRBV11-2
TGTGCCAGCAGCTTTAGACAGGGGGCGCGGAATGAGCAGTTCTTC,CASSFRQGARNEQFF,TRBJ2-1,15,-,TRBD1,TRBV13
TGTGCCAGCAGCCTCGGGGGGGCACTTTACGAGCAGTACTTC,CASSLGGALYEQYF,TRBJ2-7,14,-,TRBD2,TRBV5-8
TGTGCCAGTAGTATATGGGGACCACATAACTATGGCTACACCTTC,CASSIWGPHNYGYTF,TRBJ1-2,15,-,-,TRBV19
TGTGCCAGTAGTATTTTCGGAGGGGACACCGGGGAGCTGTTTTTT,CASSIFGGDTGELFF,TRBJ2-2,15,-,-,TRBV19
TGCGCCAGCAGTGAGTTATCCTACTCAAGCACAGATACGCAGTATTTT,CASSELSYSSTDTQYF,TRBJ2-3,16,-,-,TRBV10-2
TGTGCCATCCGGGTTAGTTTTTACGGCGGGGAGACCTACGAGCAGTACTTC,CAIRVSFYGGETYEQYF,TRBJ2-7,17,-,-,TRBV10-3